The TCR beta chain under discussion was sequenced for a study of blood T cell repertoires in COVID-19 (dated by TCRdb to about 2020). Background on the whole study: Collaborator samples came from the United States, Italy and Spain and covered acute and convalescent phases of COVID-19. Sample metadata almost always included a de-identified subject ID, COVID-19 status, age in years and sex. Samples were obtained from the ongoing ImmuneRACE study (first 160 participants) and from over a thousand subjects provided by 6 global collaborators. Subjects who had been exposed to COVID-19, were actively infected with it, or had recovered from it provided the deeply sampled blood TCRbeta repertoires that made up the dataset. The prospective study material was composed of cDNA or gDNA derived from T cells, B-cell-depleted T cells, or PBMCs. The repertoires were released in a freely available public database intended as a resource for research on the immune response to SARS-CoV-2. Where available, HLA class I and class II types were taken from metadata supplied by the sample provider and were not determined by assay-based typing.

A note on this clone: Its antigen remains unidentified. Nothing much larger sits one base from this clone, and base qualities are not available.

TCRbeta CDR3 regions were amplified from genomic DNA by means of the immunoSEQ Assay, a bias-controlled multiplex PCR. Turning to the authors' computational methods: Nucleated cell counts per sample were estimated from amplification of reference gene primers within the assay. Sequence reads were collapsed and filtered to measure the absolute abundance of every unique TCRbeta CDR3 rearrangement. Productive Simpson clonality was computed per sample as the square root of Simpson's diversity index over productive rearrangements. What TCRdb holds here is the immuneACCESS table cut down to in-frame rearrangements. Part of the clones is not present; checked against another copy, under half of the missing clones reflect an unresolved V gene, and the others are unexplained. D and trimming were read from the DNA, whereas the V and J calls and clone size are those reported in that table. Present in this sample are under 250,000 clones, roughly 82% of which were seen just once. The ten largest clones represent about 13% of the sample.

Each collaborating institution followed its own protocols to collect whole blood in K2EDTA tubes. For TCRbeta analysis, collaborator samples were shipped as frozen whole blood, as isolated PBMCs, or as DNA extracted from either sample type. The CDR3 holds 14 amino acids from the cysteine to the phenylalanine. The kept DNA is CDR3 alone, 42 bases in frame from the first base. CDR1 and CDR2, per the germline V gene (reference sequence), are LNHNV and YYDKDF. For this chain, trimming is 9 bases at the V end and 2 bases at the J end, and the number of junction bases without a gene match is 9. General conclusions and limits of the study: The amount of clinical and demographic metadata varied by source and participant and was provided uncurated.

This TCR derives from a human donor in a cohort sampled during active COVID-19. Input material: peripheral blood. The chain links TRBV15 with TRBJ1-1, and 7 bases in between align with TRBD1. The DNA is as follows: TGTGCCACTTGCCCCGGGACAGCTAACACTGAAGCTTTCTTT. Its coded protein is CATCPGTANTEAFF.